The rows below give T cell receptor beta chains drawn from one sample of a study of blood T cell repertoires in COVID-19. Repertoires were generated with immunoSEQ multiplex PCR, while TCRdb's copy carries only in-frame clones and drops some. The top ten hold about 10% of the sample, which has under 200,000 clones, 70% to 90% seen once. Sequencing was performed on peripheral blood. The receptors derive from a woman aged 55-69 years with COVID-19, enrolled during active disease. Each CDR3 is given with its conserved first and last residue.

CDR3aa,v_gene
CASSSNSGSSYEQYF,TRBV7-2
CASVQDSNQPQHF,TRBV6-5
CASSWGLGNNEQFF,TRBV9
CASSREGVPEAFF,TRBV18
CASSQIKRELGYNEQFF,TRBV3-1/TRBV3-2
CAKSGTGLYEQYF,TRBV24-1
CASSDPGQGGVTQYF,TRBV9
CASSQWASDPPSEQYF,TRBV4-1
CASTSGTSSYNEQFF,TRBV4-1
CASSVRQGASSSEQYF,TRBV9
CSASPLTGNGPLHF,TRBV20-1
CASSLGATYSNQPQHF,TRBV11-2
CSYAGGGSTGELFF,TRBV29-1
CASSLRQGMNTEAFF,TRBV3-1/TRBV3-2
CASSLGGLAEETQYF,TRBV5-1
CASSQGISGRADTQYF,TRBV3-1/TRBV3-2
CASTTGLVAFSTGELFF,TRBV2
CASPKGRPGGIGTEAFF,TRBV21-1
CASSSYREGYGYTF,TRBV27
CASRPGLAGRYEQYF,TRBV6-6
CASSLGQGGEKLFF,TRBV11-3
CASSPSWDRNTEAFF,TRBV4-3
CASSRAAGGPTDTQYF,TRBV21-1
CASSGGNSGGTIYF,TRBV5-1
CASSERGLGSGNEQFF,TRBV2
CASSQDGTGYEGAKNIQYF,TRBV5-1
CASSYSLNEKLFF,TRBV6-5
CAWSHNLDNYF,TRBV30
CASSVETDKGEQYF,TRBV6-4
CASSPISTGGASYQPQHF,TRBV18
CASRRELAKNIQYF,TRBV2